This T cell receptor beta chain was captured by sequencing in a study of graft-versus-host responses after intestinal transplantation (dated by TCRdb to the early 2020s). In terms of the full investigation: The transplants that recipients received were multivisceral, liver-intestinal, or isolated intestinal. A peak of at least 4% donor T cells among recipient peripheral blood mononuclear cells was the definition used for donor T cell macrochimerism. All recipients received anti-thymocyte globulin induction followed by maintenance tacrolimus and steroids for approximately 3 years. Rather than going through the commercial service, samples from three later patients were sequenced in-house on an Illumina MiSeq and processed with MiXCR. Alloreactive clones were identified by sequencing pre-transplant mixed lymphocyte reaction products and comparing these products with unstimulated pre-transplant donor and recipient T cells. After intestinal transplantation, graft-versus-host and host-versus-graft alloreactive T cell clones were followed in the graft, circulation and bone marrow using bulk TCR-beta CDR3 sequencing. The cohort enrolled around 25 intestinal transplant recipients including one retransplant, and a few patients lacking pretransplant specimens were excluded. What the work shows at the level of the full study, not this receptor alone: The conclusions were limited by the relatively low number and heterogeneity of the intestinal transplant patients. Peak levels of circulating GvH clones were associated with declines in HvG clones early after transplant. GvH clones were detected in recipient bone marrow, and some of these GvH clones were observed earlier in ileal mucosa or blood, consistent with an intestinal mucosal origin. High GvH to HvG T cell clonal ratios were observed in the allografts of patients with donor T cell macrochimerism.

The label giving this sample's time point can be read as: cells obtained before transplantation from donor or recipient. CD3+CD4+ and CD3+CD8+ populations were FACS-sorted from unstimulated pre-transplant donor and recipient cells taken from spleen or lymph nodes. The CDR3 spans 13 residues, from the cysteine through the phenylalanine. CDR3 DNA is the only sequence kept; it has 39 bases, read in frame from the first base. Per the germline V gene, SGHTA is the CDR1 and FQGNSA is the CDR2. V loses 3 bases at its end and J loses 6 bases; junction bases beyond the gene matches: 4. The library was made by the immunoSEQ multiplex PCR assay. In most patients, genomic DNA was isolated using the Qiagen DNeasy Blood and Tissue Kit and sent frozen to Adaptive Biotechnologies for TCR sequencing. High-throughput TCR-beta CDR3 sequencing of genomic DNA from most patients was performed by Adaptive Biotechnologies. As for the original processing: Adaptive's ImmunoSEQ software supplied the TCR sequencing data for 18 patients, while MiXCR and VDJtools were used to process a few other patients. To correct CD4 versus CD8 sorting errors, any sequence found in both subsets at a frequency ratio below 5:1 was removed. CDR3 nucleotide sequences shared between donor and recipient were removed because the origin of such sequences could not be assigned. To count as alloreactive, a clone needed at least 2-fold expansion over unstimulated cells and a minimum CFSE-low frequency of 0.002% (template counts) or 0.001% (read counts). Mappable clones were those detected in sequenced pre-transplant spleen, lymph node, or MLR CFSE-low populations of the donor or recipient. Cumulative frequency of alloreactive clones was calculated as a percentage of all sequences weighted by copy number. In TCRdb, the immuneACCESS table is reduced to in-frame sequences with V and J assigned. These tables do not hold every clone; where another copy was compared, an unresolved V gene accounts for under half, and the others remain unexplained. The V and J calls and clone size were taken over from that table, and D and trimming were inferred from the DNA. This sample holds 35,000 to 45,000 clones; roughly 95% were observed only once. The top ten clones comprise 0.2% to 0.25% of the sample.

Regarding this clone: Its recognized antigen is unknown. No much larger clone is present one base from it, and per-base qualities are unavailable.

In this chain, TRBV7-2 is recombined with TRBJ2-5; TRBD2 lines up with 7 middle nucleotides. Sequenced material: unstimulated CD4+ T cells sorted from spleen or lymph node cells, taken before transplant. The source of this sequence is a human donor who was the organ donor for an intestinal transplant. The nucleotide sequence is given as TGTGCCAGCAGCTTTGGGGGGGGGAAGACCCAGTACTTC. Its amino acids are CASSFGGGKTQYF.